Detailed here is one T cell receptor beta chain. This table comes from immunoSEQ multiplex PCR, and its TCRdb copy is limited to in-frame clones, with some not included. The repertoire holds over 100,000 clones, with about 91% as singletons. V was clipped by 5 bases and J by 4 bases; unmatched bases: 11. Germline assignment: CDR1 SEHNR and CDR2 FQNEAQ (reference sequence). The CDR3 consists of 16 residues. The data derive from a study of blood T cell repertoires in COVID-19. This TCR was sampled from a middle-aged man with acute or convalescent COVID-19. Sequencing was done on a sample of peripheral blood. The chain couples TRBV7-9 to TRBJ1-1, with 9 bases lining up with TRBD1. For the CDR3, the DNA is TGTGCCAGCAGCCCGGGACAGGGTGGTGTAGGCACTGAAGCTTTCTTT. Amino acid sequence: CASSPGQGGVGTEAFF. Variable domain in full (rest from reference TRBV7-9 and TRBJ1-1): DTGVSQNPRHKITKRGQNVTFRCDPISEHNRLYWYRQTLGQGPEFLTYFQNEAQLEKSRLLSDRFSAERPKGSFSTLEIQRTEQGDSAMYLCASSPGQGGVGTEAFFGQGTRLTVV.